These T cell receptor beta chains were read from a single sample in a study of blood T cell repertoires in COVID-19. Data came from immunoSEQ multiplex PCR; TCRdb stores just in-frame clones and leaves some out. The sample carries about 120,000 clones, approximately 80% recorded once. The specimen sequenced was peripheral blood. These receptors were obtained from a man in his 70s with acute or convalescent COVID-19. The CDR3 runs from the conserved cysteine through the conserved F or W. The listing skips clone size in some rows; elsewhere it reads once, few, many or a size class.

CASSLVPSPLAKNIQYF,TRBJ2-4,.,17,TRBV7-9
CASSELYVNNEQFF,TRBJ2-1,few,14,TRBV2
CASSLTATYGYTF,TRBJ1-2,.,13,TRBV5-4
CASSLLHDTQYF,TRBJ2-3,.,12,TRBV4-2
CASSPGRDQPQHF,TRBJ1-5,few,13,TRBV18
CASSLVADRTGELFF,TRBJ2-2,.,15,TRBV5-1
CASSWGLSSYEQYF,TRBJ2-7,once,14,TRBV6-5
CASSPAYGWDRNTEAFF,TRBJ1-1,.,17,TRBV19
CASAQGDGRQPQHF,TRBJ1-5,.,14,TRBV15
CASSPRQGRGEKLFF,TRBJ1-4,.,15,TRBV18
CASTTDRGSYGYTF,TRBJ1-2,.,14,TRBV28
CASVPGGTSYNEQFF,TRBJ2-1,.,15,TRBV9